A single TCR beta chain is shown here with its context. Its antigen remains unknown. The CDR3 runs 17 residues. Trimming removed 4 bases from V and 5 bases from J; junction bases left unmatched: 8. Germline V gives CDR1 SEHNR, CDR2 FQNEAQ (reference sequence). This record belongs to a study of blood T cells in healthy people across ages. A J-beta primer mix and a sample-barcoded 5' primer were used in a second PCR of about 7 to 12 cycles. TCRdb passed the 5' RACE reads through MiXCR, listing each CDR3 protein once. The sample carries 1.5 million to 2 million distinct CDR3 sequences, about 50% recorded once. Study conclusions and caveats: Relative to aged donors, long-lived donors carried more naive CD4+ cells and displayed higher diversity.

The sequenced material came from blood. The chain employs TRBV7-9 and TRBJ2-5; TRBD2 agrees at 15 bases. This TCR derives from a woman in her thirties or forties in good health. DNA of the CDR3: TGTGCCAGCAGCTGGACTAGCGGGGGGGGCCTCCGGGAGACCCAGTACTTC. Its protein product is CASSWTSGGGLRETQYF. Looking up the rest from reference TRBV7-9 and TRBJ2-5 gives the full variable domain: DTGVSQNPRHKITKRGQNVTFRCDPISEHNRLYWYRQTLGQGPEFLTYFQNEAQLEKSRLLSDRFSAERPKGSFSTLEIQRTEQGDSAMYLCASSWTSGGGLRETQYFGPGTRLLVL.